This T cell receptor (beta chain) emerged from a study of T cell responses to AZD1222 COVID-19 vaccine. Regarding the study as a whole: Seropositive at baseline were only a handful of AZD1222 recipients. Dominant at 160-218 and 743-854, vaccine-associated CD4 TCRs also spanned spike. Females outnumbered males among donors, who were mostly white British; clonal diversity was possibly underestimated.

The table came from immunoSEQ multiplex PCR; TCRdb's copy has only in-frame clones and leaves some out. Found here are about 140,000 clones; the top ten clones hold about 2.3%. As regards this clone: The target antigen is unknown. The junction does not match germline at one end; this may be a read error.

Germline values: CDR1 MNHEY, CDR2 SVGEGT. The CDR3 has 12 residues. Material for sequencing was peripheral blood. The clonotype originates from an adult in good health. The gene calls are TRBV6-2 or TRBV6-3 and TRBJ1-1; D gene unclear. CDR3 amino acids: CASSYSSRVGHF. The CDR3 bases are TGTGCCAGCAGTTACTCTAGTCGGGTCGGGCACTTT.